The present T cell receptor (beta chain) was sequenced within a study of monozygotic twins with inflammatory bowel disease (dated by TCRdb to between 2018 and 2021). For the wider study: A total of roughly 28 monozygotic twin pairs were included in the full study, comprising nine German pairs (four IBD-concordant, five IBD-discordant) and 19 IBD-discordant Danish pairs. Disease-associated traits were sought mainly through comparisons between IBD patients and their genetically identical healthy co-twins within discordant pairs. Each individual had, on average, about 151 000 unique TCRalpha sequences and 181 000 unique TCRbeta sequences available for analysis.

What the research found in general, with its limitations: Differing immunosuppressive treatments among patients may have added background noise and inter-individual variability to the repertoires. Compared with healthy twins, IBD patients shared fewer clonotypes with other individuals, and the difference was most pronounced in patients with signs of disease activity. Repertoire similarity did not differ between concordant and discordant twins, possibly due to limited statistical power. The analysis was unable to tell different T cell subtypes apart. A decrease in TCRbeta repertoire diversity, as measured by inverse Simpson index, was observed in IBD patients compared with their healthy co-twins. The results gave no support for a single strong signal or clonotype linked to IBD.

Of note for this clonotype: The antigen this receptor binds is unknown.

From each donor, a 2.5 ml peripheral blood sample was drawn into PAXgene tubes and stored at -80 degrees C. Without any T cell sorting, total RNA was extracted from whole blood using the PAXgene blood miRNA kit on an automated QIAcube. Peripheral blood from monozygotic twin pairs, either concordant or discordant for inflammatory bowel disease, underwent deep TCRalpha and TCRbeta repertoire profiling that used unique molecular barcoding. Smoking habits were recorded for all twin pairs, with individuals classified as current, former or never smokers. Library method: 5' RACE. Each TCR library was prepared from 3,000 to 4,500 ng of total RNA. cDNA was synthesized with SMARTScribe reverse transcriptase in eight separate reactions per sample. During cDNA synthesis, template switching introduced unique molecular identifiers that contained a 6-nucleotide sample barcode. TCRalpha and TCRbeta cDNA was amplified in two nested PCRs of around 15 and 10 cycles, and bead purification was carried out after each PCR. Before amplification, the cDNA was treated with uracil DNA-glycosylase and purified using the QIAquick PCR purification kit. In the second PCR, Illumina TruSeq-compatible adapters and sample-specific barcodes were added. Library quality and concentration were checked on TapeStation and Qubit, and libraries were pooled at about 5 ng each. The pooled libraries were sequenced with 2 x 100 bp reads and custom sequencing primers on an Illumina HiSeq2500 single-index Rapid Run. Processing in the source paper ran as follows. MiGEC version 1.2.6 was used for UMI-based consensus assembly, which corrected PCR and sequencing errors. MiXCR version 2.1.1 was used for V(D)J alignment, clonotype assembly and CDR3 extraction. Normalisation of gene usage, clonotype sharing and MAIT/NKT TCR abundance was achieved by analysing the top 1000, 10 000 and 20 000 clonotypes per sample. Diversity was computed as the inverse Simpson index with the vegan R package after downsampling to 27 000 UMIs. Paired Mann-Whitney U tests were applied to discordant twin pairs, and Benjamini-Hochberg correction was used for multiple testing. With the reads reprocessed by TCRdb, a single entry stands for each CDR3 protein sequence and no DNA is reported. These V and J calls derive from TCRdb rather than the authors' analysis. This sample's table lists some 170,000 distinct CDR3 sequences. The leading ten clones occupy around 7.2% of the sample.

The germline V gene yields SGHRS for CDR1 and YFSETQ for CDR2. The CDR3 contains 17 residues, cysteine and phenylalanine counted. DNA is not on record. This clonotype was sampled from a human donor with ulcerative colitis or Crohn's disease, or a healthy co-twin of an affected twin (not recorded which). Sequenced input: blood. Here the chain combines TRBV5-1 and TRBJ2-3; TCRdb proposes TRBD2, but this gene call is untestable without DNA. The CDR3 amino acid sequence is: CASSFLSSGGAADTQYF.